The entry below describes one TCR beta chain. The antigen is undetermined. The data were taken from a study of Ad26.COV2.S vaccination and SARS-CoV-2 variants. Study context: Donor was assigned to the Ad26.COV2.S arm of trial COV1001.

Whole-study results and caveats: Once vaccination had occurred, spike-specific CD8+ and CD4+ T cell responses reportedly showed substantial breadth. People who got the vaccine had more spike-specific TCR breadth than people who got placebo.

The treatment: 15 to 20 received Ad26.COV2.S at low or high dose, single or two shots; about 5 received placebo; per-sample allocation not given. Vaccine and placebo recipients were sampled on day 63 after the first injection. The repertoire was sequenced with immunoSEQ multiplex PCR; TCRdb's copy has only in-frame clones and lacks some. The data contain approximately 300,000 clones, around four fifths of them singletons. The V and J ends lost 5 bases and 0 bases, in that order; junction bases with no gene match: 7. The length of the CDR3 is 15 residues. The germline gives CDR1 MDHEN, CDR2 SYDVKM. This TCR was sampled from a person aged 18-60 years who received the Ad26.COV2.S COVID-19 vaccine or a placebo. This chain links TRBV28 with TRBJ2-7, with 7 nucleotides matching TRBD1. The source material was peripheral blood, sampled in a trial of Ad26.COV2.S vaccine versus placebo. CDR3 nucleotide sequence: TGTGCCAGCAGTCCTGACAGGGTGAGCTCCTACGAGCAGTACTTC. It codes for CASSPDRVSSYEQYF. Together with reference TRBV28 and TRBJ2-7, the CDR3 gives the full variable domain: DVKVTQSSRYLVKRTGEKVFLECVQDMDHENMFWYRQDPGLGLRLIYFSYDVKMKEKGDIPEGYSVSREKKERFSLILESASTNQTSMYLCASSPDRVSSYEQYFGPGTRLTVT.